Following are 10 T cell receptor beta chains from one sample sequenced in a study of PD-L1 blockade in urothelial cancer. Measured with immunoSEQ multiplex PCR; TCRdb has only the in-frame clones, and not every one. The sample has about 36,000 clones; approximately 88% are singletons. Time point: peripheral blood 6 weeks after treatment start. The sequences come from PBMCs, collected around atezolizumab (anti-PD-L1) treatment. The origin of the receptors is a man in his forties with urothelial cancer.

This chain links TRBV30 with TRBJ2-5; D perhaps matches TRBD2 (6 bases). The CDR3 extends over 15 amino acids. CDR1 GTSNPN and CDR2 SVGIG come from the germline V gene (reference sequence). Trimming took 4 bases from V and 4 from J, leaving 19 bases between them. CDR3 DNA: TGTGCCTGGACCAAGGTTATCGCGGGACCAGAGACCCAGTACTTC. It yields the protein CAWTKVIAGPETQYF.

The DNA for the CDR3 is TGCGCCAGCAGCTTGCGGGGGGTTAATCAGGACCTGCCCTCCTACGAGCAGTACTTC. This encodes CASSLRGVNQDLPSYEQYF. The chain uses TRBV5-1 and TRBJ2-7; the match to TRBD2 covers 7 bases. Germline-derived CDR1 and CDR2 are SGHRS and YFSETQ. This CDR3 contains 19 residues. Trimming at V came to 1 base and at J to 0 bases, leaving 16 bases not matched to a gene. Variable domain in full (rest from reference TRBV5-1 and TRBJ2-7): KAGVTQTPRYLIKTRGQQVTLSCSPISGHRSVSWYQQTPGQGLQFLFEYFSETQRNKGNFPGRFSGRQFSNSRSEMNVSTLELGDSALYLCASSLRGVNQDLPSYEQYFGPGTRLTVT.

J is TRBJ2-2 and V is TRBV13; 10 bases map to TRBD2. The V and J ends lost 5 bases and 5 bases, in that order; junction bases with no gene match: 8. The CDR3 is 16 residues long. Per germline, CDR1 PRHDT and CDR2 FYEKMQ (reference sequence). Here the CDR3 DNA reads TGTGCCAGCAGCGCGGCACTAGCGGGAAAGACCGGGGAGCTGTTTTTT. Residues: CASSAALAGKTGELFF.

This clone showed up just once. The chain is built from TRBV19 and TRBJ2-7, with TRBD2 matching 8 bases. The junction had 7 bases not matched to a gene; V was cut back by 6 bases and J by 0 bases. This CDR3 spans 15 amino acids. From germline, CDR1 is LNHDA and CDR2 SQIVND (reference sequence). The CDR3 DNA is TGTGCCAGTAGCCAACTAGCGGTCCTCTCCTACGAGCAGTACTTC. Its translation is CASSQLAVLSYEQYF. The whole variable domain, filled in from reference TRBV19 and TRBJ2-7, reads DGGITQSPKYLFRKEGQNVTLSCEQNLNHDAMYWYRQDPGQGLRLIYYSQIVNDFQKGDIAEGYSVSREKKESFPLTVTSAQKNPTAFYLCASSQLAVLSYEQYFGPGTRLTVT.

In DNA, the CDR3 is TGTGCCACCAGCAGAGCCTCGGGAGGGGATGAAAAACTGTTTTTT. This encodes CATSRASGGDEKLFF. The J gene is TRBJ1-4, the V gene TRBV15, with TRBD1 as a possible D gene (5 bases). V dropped 1 base and J dropped 6 bases, with 12 bases sitting between them. Per germline, CDR1 LNHNV and CDR2 YYDKDF (reference sequence). The CDR3 has 15 amino acids. Supplemented by reference TRBV15 and TRBJ1-4, the full variable domain reads DAMVIQNPRYQVTQFGKPVTLSCSQTLNHNVMYWYQQKSSQAPKLLFHYYDKDFNNEADTPDNFQSRRPNTSFCFLDIRSPGLGDTAMYLCATSRASGGDEKLFFGSGTQLSVL.

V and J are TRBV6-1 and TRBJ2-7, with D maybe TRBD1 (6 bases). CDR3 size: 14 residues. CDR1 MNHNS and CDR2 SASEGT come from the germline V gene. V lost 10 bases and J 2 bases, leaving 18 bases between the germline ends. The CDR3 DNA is TGTGCCACGGAGCAGGGACAAGCTCCCTACGAGCAGTACTTC. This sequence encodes CATEQGQAPYEQYF.

DNA of the CDR3: TGCAGCGTCGGAGCCCCGGGAGAGGCCGGGGAGCTGTTTTTT. This encodes CSVGAPGEAGELFF. This rearrangement joins TRBV29-1 to TRBJ2-2, with D perhaps matching TRBD2 (6 bases). The germline gives CDR1 SQVTM, CDR2 ANQGSEA. Deletions cut 6 bases from V and 6 bases from J, with 17 bases between. The CDR3 is 14 residues long.

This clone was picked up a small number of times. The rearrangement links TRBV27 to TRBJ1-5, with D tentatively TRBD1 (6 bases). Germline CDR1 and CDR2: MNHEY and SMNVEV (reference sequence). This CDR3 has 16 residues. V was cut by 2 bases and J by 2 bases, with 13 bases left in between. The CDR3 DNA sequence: TGTGCCAGCAGTTTACGGGGGGCTAGGGGCAATCAGCCCCAGCATTTT. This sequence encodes CASSLRGARGNQPQHF.

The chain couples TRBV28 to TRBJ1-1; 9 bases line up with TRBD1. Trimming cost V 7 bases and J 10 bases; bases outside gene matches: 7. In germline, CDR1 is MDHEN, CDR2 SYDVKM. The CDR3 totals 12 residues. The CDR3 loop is CASTSGTGLAFF. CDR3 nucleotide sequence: TGTGCCAGCACGTCCGGGACAGGGTTAGCTTTCTTT.

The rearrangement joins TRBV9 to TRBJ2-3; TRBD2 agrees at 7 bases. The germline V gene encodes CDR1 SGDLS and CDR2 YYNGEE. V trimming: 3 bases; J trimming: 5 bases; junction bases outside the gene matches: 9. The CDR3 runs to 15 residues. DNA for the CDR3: TGTGCCAGCAGCGGGGGGGGAGTGCAGGGAGATACGCAGTATTTT. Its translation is CASSGGGVQGDTQYF.